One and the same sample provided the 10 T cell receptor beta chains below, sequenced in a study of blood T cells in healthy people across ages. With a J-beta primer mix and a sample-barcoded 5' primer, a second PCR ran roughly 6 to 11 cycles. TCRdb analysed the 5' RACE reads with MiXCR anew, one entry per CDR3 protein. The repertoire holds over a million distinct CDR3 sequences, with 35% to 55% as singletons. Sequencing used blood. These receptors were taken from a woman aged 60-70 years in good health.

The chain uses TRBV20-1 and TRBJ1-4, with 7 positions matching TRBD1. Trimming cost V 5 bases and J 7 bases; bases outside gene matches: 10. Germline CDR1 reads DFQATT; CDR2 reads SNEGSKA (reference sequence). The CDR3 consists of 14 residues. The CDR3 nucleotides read TGCAGTGCTCCTAACAGGGGCGAGGGTGAAAAACTGTTTTTT. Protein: CSAPNRGEGEKLFF.

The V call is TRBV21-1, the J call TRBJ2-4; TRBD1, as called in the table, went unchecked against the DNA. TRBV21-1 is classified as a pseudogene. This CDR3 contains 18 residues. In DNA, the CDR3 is TGTGCCAGCAGCTCCCTGTGGCGGCAGCTCCTAGCCAAAAACATTCAGTACTTC. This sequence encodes CASSSLWRQLLAKNIQYF.

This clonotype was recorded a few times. The CDR3 nucleotides read TGTGCCAGCAGCGTAGACAGCGGGGGTAGCACAGATACGCAGTATTTT. Amino acid sequence: CASSVDSGGSTDTQYF. This rearrangement joins TRBV9 to TRBJ2-3; TRBD2 matches 8 bases. This CDR3 is 16 amino acids long. Germline CDR1 reads SGDLS; CDR2 reads YYNGEE. J lost 0 bases, V lost 0 bases, and 3 bases had no gene match.

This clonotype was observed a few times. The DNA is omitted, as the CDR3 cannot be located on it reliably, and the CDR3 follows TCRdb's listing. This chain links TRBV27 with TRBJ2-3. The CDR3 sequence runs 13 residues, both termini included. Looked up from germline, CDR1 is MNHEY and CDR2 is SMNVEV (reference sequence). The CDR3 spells CASSTSVPRTQYF.

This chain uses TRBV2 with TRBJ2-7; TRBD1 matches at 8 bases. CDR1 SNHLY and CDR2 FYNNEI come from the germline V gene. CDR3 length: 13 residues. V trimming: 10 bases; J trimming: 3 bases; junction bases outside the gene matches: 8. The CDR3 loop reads CANSRDRIYEQYF. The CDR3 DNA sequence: TGTGCCAACTCCCGGGACAGGATCTACGAGCAGTACTTC.

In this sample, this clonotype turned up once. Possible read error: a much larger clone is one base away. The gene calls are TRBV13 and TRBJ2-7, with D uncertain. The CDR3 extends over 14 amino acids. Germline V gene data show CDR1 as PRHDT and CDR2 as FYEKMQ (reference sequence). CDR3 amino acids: CASSLGLTSYGQYF. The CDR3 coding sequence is TGTGCCAGCAGCTTAGGACTGACGTCCTACGGGCAGTACTTC.

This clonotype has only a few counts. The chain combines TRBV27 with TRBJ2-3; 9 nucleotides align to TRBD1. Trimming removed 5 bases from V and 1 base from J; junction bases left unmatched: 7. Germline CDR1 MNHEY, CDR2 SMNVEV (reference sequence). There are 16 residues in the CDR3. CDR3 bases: TGTGCCAGCAGTCTCGGACAGGGGCCACGCACAGATACGCAGTATTTT. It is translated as CASSLGQGPRTDTQYF.

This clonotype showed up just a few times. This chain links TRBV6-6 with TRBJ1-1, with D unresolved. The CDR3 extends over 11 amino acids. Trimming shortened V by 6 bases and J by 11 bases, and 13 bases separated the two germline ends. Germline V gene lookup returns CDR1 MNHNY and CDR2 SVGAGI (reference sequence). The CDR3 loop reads CASRESSEAFF. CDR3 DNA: TGTGCCAGCAGAGAATCCTCGGAGGCTTTCTTT.

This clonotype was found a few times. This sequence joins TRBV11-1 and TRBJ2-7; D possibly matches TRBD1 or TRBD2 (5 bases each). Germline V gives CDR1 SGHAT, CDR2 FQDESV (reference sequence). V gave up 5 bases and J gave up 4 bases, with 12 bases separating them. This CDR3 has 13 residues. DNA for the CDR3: TGTGCCAGCAGCGGCCGGGACCCGTACGAGCAGTACTTC. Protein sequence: CASSGRDPYEQYF. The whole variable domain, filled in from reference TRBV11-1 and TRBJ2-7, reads EAEVAQSPRYKITEKSQAVAFWCDPISGHATLYWYRQILGQGPELLVQFQDESVVDDSQLPKDRFSAERLKGVDSTLKIQPAELGDSAMYLCASSGRDPYEQYFGPGTRLTVT.

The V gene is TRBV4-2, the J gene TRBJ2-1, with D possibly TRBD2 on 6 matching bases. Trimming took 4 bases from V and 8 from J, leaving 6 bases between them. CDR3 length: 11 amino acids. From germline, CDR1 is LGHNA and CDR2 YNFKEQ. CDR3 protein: CASSREDEQFF. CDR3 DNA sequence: TGTGCCAGCAGCCGGGAGGATGAGCAGTTCTTC.